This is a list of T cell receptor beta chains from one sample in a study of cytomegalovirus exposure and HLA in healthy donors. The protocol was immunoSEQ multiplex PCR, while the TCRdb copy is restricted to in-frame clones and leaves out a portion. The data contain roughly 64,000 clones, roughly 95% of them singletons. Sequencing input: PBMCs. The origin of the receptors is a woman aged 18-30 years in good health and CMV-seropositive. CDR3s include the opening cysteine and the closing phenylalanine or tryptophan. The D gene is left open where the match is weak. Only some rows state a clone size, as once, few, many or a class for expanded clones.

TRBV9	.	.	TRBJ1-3	TGTGCCAGCAGCGTAGGTGACTTGACTGCAGGAAACACCATATATTTT	CASSVGDLTAGNTIYF
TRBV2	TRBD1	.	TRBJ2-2	TGTGCCAGCAGGAGACAGGGGGGCACCGGGGAGCTGTTTTTT	CASRRQGGTGELFF
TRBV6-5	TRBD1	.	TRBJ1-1	TGTGCCAGAGGGGGACAGGCAGTTTTTGAAGCTTTCTTT	CARGGQAVFEAFF
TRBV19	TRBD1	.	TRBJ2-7	TGTGCCAGTAGTAGAAGGACAGGGGTAAACGAGCAGTACTTC	CASSRRTGVNEQYF
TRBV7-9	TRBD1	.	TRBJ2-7	TGTGCCAGCAGCTGGGACAGGGGCGCCTACGAGCAGTACTTC	CASSWDRGAYEQYF
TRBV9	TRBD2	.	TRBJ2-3	TGTGCCAGCAGCGTACTTGGACTAGCGATTACCGATACGCAGTATTTT	CASSVLGLAITDTQYF
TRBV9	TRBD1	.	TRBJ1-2	TGTGCCAGCAGCGTCTCCGCGGGACAGCCCTATGGCTACACCTTC	CASSVSAGQPYGYTF
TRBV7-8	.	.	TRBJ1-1	TGTGCCAGCCGCCGTACGGACACTGAAGCTTTCTTT	CASRRTDTEAFF
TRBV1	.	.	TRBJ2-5	TGCACCAGCAGCCTTAGGACAGGTTCGGACGAGACCCAGTACTTC	CTSSLRTGSDETQYF
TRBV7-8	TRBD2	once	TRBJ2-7	TGTGCCAGCAGTCCGGTAGCGGGGGTATCCTACGAGCAGTACTTC	CASSPVAGVSYEQYF
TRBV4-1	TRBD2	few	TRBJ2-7	TGCGCCAGCAGCCAAGGGGCTAGCGGGAGATACGAGCAGTACTTC	CASSQGASGRYEQYF
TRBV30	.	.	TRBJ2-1	TGTGCCTGGAGTAAAGCGCGGGTAGGGTACAATGAGCAGTTCTTC	CAWSKARVGYNEQFF
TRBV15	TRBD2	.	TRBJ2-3	TGTGCCACCAGTTCTAGCGGGAGGGCGAGCACAGATACGCAGTATTTT	CATSSSGRASTDTQYF
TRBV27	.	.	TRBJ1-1	TGTGCCAGCTGCCGAAAGGGAGGGTGCACTGAAGCTTTCTTT	CASCRKGGCTEAFF
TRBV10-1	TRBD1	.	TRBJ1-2	TGCGCCAGCAGTCCCAGGGACAGATGGGATGGCTACACCTTC	CASSPRDRWDGYTF
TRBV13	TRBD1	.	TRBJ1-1	TGTGCCAGCAGCTTAGGGACAGGGAAAGCTTTCTTT	CASSLGTGKAFF
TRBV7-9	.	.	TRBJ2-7	TGTGCCAGCAGCTCCCTCCAGGGAGGGCAGTACTTC	CASSSLQGGQYF
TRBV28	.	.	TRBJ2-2	TGTGCCAGCAGTTCAGGGAACACCGGGGAGCTGTTTTTT	CASSSGNTGELFF
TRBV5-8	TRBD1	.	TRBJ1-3	TGTGCCAGCAGCTTGTTCACAGGGACAGGGACTGGAAACACCATATATTTT	CASSLFTGTGTGNTIYF
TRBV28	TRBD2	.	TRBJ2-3	TGTGCCAGCATAGCGGGGGCTAGCACAGATACGCAGTATTTT	CASIAGASTDTQYF
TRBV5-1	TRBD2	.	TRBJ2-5	TGCGCCAGCTTTGAGCGGGGGTTTATTAATGCCCCCCAGTACTTC	CASFERGFINAPQYF
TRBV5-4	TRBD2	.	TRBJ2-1	TGTGCCAGCAGCCCCGACCCACTCTTAGCGGGGGGGGTGAATGAGCAGTTCTTC	CASSPDPLLAGGVNEQFF
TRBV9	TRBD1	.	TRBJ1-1	TGTGCCAGCAGCCCCCCGGGACAGGGTGGCACTGAAGCTTTCTTT	CASSPPGQGGTEAFF
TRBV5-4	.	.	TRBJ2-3	TGTGCCAGCAGCACGACTAGTAGCACAGATACGCAGTATTTT	CASSTTSSTDTQYF
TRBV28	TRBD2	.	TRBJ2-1	TGTGCCAGCAGCGATAGCGGGACCTACAATGAGCAGTTCTTC	CASSDSGTYNEQFF
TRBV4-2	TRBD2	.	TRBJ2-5	TGTGCCAGCAGCCAAGACGGGAGGGCGCGTGAGACCCAGTACTTC	CASSQDGRARETQYF
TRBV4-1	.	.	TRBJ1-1	TGCGCCAGCAGCCAAGGTGCAGGTCCGAACACTGAAGCTTTCTTT	CASSQGAGPNTEAFF
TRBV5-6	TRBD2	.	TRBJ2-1	TGTGCCAGCACCGGGACTAGCGGGAGTCGTCGCAATGAGCAGTTCTTC	CASTGTSGSRRNEQFF
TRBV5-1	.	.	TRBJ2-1	TGCGCCAGCAGTCACAGCCAGTCCTACAATGAGCAGTTCTTC	CASSHSQSYNEQFF